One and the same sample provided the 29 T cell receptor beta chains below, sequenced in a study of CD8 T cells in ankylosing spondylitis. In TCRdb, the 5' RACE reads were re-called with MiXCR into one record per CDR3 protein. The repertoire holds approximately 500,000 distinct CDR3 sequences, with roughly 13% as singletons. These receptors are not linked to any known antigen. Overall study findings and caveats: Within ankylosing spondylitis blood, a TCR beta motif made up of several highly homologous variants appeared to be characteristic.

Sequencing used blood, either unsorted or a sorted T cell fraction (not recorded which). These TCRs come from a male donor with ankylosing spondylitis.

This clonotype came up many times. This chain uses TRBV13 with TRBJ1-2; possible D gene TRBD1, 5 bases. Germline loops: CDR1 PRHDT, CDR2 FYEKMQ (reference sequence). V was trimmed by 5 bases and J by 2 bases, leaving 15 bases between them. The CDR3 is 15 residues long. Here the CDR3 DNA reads TGTGCCAGCAGCCAAGAGGGGTCGGGGAACTATGGCTACACCTTC. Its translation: CASSQEGSGNYGYTF.

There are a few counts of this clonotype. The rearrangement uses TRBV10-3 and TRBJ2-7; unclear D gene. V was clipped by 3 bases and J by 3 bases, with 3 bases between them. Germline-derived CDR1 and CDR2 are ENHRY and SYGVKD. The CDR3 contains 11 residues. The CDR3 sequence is CAISDLYEQYF. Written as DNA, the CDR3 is TGTGCCATCAGTGACCTCTACGAGCAGTACTTC.

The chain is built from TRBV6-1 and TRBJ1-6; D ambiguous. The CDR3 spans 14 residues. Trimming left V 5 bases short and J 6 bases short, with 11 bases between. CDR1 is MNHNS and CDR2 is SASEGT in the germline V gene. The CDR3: CASSLPTANSPLHF. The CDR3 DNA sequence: TGTGCCAGCAGTCTCCCGACGGCTAATTCACCCCTCCACTTT.

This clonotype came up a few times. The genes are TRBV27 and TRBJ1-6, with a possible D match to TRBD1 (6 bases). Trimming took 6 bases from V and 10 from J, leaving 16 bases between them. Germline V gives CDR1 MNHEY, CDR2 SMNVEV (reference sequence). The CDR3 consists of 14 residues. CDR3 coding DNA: TGTGCCAGCAGCACAACAGGGCGAGAGTCACCCCTCCACTTT. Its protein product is CASSTTGRESPLHF.

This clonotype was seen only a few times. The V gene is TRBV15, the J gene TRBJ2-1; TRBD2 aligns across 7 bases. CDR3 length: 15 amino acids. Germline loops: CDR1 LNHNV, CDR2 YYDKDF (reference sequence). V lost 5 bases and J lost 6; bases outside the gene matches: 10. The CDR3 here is CATSEGRELFNEQFF. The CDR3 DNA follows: TGTGCCACCAGCGAGGGGCGGGAGTTATTCAATGAGCAGTTCTTC.

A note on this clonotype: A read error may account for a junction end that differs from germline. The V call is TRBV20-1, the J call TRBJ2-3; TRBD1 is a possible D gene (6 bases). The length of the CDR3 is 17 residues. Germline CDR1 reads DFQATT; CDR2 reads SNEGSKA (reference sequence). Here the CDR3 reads CCAIHAGQGILTDTQYF. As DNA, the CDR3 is TGCTGTGCTATCCACGCCGGTCAGGGGATCCTCACAGATACGCAGTATTTT.

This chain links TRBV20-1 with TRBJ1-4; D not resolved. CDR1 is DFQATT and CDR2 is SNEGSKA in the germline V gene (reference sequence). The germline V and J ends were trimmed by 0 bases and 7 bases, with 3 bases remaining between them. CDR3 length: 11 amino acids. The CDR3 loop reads CSARDFEKLFF. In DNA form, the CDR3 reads TGCAGTGCTAGAGATTTTGAAAAACTGTTTTTT.

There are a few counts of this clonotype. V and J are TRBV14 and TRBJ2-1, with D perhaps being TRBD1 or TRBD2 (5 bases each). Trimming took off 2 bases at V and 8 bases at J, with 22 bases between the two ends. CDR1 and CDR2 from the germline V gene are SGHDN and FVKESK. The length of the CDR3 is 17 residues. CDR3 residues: CASSQRPGLEINHEQFF. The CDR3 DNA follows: TGTGCCAGCAGCCAACGACCGGGGCTGGAAATAAATCATGAGCAGTTCTTC. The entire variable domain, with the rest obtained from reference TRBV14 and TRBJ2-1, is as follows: EAGVTQFPSHSVIEKGQTVTLRCDPISGHDNLYWYRRVMGKEIKFLLHFVKESKQDESGMPNNRFLAERTGGTYSTLKVQPAELEDSGVYFCASSQRPGLEINHEQFFGPGTRLTVL.

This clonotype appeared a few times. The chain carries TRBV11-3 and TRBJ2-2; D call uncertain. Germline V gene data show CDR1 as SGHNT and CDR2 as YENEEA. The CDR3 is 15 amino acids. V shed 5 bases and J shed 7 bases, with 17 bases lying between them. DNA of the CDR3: TGTGCCAGCAGCCCGCACGAGGCACGGAACGGGGAGCTGTTTTTT. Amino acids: CASSPHEARNGELFF.

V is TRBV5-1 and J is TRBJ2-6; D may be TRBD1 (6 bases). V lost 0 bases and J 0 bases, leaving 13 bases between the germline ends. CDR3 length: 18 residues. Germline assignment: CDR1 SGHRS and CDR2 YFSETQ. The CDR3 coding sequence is TGCGCCAGCAGCTTGGCAGGGGTCGCTCACTCTGGGGCCAACGTCCTGACTTTC. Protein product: CASSLAGVAHSGANVLTF. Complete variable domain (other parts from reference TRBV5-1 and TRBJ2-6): KAGVTQTPRYLIKTRGQQVTLSCSPISGHRSVSWYQQTPGQGLQFLFEYFSETQRNKGNFPGRFSGRQFSNSRSEMNVSTLELGDSALYLCASSLAGVAHSGANVLTFGAGSRLTVL.

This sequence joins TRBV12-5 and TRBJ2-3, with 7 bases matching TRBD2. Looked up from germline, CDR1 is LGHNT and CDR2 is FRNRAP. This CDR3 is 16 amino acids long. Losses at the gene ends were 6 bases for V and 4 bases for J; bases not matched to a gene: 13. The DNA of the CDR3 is TGTGCTAGTGGCCCCGCCTTAGGACTAGTGGCAGATACGCAGTATTTT. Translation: CASGPALGLVADTQYF.

This CDR3 is CASSFRTWTGNEQFF. CDR3 in DNA: TGTGCCAGTAGTTTTAGGACGTGGACCGGCAATGAGCAGTTCTTC. The chain joins TRBV19 to TRBJ2-1; no definite D call. CDR1 is LNHDA and CDR2 is SQIVND in the germline V gene (reference sequence). Trimming removed 5 bases at V and 6 bases at J, with 17 bases between. This CDR3 spans 15 amino acids.

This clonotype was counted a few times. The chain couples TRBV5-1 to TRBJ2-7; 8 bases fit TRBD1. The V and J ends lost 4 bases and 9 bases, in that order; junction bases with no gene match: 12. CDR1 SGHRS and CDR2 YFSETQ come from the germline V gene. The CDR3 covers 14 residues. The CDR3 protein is CASSDGTGQNGQYF. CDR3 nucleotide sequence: TGCGCCAGCAGCGACGGGACAGGCCAAAATGGGCAGTACTTC.

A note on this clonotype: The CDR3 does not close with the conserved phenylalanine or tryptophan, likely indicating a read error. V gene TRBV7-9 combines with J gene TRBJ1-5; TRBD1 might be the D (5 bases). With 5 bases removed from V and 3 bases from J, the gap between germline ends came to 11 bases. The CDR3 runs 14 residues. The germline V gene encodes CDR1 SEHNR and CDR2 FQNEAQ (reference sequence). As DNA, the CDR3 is TGTGCCAGCAGCCATGACAGTTACAATCAGCCCCAGCATTCT. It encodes CASSHDSYNQPQHS.

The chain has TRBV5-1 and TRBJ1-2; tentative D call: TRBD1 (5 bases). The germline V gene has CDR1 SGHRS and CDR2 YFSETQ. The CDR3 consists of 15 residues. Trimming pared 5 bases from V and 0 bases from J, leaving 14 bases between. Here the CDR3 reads CASSDGQPTNYGYTF. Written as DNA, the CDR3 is TGCGCCAGCAGTGACGGACAACCTACTAACTATGGCTACACCTTC.

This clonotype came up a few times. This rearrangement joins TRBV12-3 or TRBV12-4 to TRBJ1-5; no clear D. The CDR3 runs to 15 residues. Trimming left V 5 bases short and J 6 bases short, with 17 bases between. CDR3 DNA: TGTGCCAGCAGTCTTACGTCTGGGTTCACTCAGCCCCAGCATTTT. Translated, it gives CASSLTSGFTQPQHF.

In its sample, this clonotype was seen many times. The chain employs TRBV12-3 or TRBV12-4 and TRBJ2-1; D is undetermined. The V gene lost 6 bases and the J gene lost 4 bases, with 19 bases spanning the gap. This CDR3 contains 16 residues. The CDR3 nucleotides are TGTGCCAGCAGCCCCGACTTAAGCTGGCCTTACAATGAGCAGTTCTTC. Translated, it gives CASSPDLSWPYNEQFF.

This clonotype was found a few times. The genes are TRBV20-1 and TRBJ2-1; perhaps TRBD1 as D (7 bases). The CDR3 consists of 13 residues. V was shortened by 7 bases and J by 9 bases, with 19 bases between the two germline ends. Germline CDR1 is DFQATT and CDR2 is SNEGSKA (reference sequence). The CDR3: CSGDSARRGEQFF. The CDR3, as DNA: TGCAGTGGGGACAGCGCCCGGAGGGGTGAGCAGTTCTTC.

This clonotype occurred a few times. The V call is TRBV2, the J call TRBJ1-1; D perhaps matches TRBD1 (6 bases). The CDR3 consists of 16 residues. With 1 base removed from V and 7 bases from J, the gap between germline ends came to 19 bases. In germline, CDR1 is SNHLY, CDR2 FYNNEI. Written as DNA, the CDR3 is TGTGCCAGCAGTGAAGTAAAAACAGGGAAGAGCGGTGAAGCTTTCTTT. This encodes CASSEVKTGKSGEAFF.

The DNA of the CDR3 is TGCGCCAGCAGCCCGGAACCCGTGGACACCGGGGAGCTGTTTTTT. Translated: CASSPEPVDTGELFF. The rearrangement uses TRBV4-1 and TRBJ2-2; no clear D gene. V was cut by 4 bases and J by 3 bases, with 12 bases left in between. There are 15 residues in the CDR3. Germline V CDR1 and CDR2: MGHRA, YSYEKL.

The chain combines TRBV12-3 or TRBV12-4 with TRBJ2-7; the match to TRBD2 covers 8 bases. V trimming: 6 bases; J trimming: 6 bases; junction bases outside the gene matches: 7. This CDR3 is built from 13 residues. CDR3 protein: CASRPGGPGEQYF. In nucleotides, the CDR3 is TGTGCCAGCAGGCCGGGAGGGCCAGGCGAGCAGTACTTC.

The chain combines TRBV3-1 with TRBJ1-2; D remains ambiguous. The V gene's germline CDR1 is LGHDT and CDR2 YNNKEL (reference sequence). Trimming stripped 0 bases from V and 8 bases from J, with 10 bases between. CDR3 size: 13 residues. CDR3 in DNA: TGTGCCAGCAGCCAAGAAAACATTGACGGCTACACCTTC. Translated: CASSQENIDGYTF.

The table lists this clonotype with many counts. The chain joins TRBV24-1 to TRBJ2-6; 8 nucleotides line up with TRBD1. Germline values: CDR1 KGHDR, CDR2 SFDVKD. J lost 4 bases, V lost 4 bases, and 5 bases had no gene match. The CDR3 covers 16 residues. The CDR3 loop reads CATSDSTGVGANVLTF. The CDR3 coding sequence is TGTGCCACCAGTGACTCGACAGGGGTGGGGGCCAACGTCCTGACTTTC.

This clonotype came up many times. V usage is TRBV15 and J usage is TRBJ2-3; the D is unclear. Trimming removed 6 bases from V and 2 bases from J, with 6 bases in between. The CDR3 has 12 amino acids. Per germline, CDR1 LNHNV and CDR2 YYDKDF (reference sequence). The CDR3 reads CATRGPTDTQYF. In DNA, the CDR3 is TGTGCCACCAGGGGCCCCACAGATACGCAGTATTTT.

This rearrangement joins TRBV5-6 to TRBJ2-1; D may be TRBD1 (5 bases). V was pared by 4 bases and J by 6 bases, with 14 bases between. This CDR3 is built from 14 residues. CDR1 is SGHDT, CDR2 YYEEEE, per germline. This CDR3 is CASSIDSYANEQFF. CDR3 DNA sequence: TGTGCCAGCAGCATCGACAGTTACGCCAATGAGCAGTTCTTC.

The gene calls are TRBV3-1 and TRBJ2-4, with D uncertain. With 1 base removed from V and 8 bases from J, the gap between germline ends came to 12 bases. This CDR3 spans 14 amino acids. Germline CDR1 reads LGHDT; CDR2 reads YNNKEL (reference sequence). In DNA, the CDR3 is TGTGCCAGCAGCCAAGCCCGCATGGGTGACATTCAGTACTTC. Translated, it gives CASSQARMGDIQYF.

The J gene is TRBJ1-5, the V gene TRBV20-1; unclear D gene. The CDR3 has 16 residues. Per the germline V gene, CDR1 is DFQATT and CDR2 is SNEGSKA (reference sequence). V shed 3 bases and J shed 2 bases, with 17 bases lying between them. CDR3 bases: TGCAGTGCTAGCGGGCTTCAGGTACGAGGCAATCAGCCCCAGCATTTT. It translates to CSASGLQVRGNQPQHF.

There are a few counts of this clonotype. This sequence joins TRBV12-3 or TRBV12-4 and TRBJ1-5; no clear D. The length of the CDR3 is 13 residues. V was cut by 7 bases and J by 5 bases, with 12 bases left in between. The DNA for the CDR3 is TGTGCCAGCAACTCAGGAGGTCATCAGCCCCAGCATTTT. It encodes CASNSGGHQPQHF.

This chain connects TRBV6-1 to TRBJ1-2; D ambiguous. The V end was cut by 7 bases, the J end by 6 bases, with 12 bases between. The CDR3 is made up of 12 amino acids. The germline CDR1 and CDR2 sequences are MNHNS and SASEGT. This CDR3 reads CASITGGDGYTF. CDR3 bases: TGTGCCAGCATAACGGGCGGCGATGGCTACACCTTC.